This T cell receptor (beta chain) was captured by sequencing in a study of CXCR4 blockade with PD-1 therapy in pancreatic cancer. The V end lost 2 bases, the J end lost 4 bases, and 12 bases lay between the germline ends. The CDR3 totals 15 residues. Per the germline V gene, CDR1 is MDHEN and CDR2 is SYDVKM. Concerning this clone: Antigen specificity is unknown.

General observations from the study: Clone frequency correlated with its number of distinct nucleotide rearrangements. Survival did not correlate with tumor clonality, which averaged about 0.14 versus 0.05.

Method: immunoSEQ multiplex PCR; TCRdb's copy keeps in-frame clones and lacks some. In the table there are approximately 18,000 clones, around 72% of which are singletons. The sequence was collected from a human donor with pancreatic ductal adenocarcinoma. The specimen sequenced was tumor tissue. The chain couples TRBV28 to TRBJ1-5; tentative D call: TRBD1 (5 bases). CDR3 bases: TGTGCCAGCAGTTTAGGGGGGAAATGGAATCAGCCCCAGCATTTT. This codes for CASSLGGKWNQPQHF.